This entry features one T cell receptor beta chain sequence. Its antigen remains unidentified. This record belongs to a study of T cell repertoires in cytomegalovirus infection. Across the study: Both a matching HLA type and CMV infection were indicated by public TCR beta signatures.

The CDR3 is 10 amino acids. V gave up 1 base and J gave up 11 bases, with 6 bases separating them. Germline-derived CDR1 and CDR2 are SGHTS and YDEGEE. TCRdb ran MiXCR on the reads and lists one entry per CDR3 protein. Of some 680,000 distinct CDR3 sequences listed, 35% to 45% were seen once; the top ten hold 2.8%. Whole-study results and caveats: HLA-C-restricted, CMV-specific TCR beta clonotypes were dominant ex vivo. Carriers of CMV and the relevant HLA type were discriminated by public TCR beta frequency.

Sequencing was carried out using PBMCs. The TCR comes from a human donor in good health (CMV status not recorded). Some clones in this sample may be carry-over from other donors' samples. J is TRBJ1-1 and V is TRBV5-8; no clear D. CDR3 coding DNA: TGTGCCAGCAGCTTGTTAAGGGCTTTCTTT. Its protein is CASSLLRAFF. Supplemented by reference TRBV5-8 and TRBJ1-1, the full variable domain reads EAGVTQSPTHLIKTRGQQATLRCSPISGHTSVYWYQQALGLGLQFLLWYDEGEERNRGNFPPRFSGRQFPNYSSELNVNALELEDSALYLCASSLLRAFFGQGTRLTVV.